This T cell receptor beta chain was sequenced in a study of spatial heterogeneity in lung cancer. Study findings and constraints: It was found that expanded intratumoral alpha and beta TCR counts tracked tumor mutation counts.

Ten or more counts support this clonotype. What it binds is unknown. Germline CDR1 and CDR2: SGHRS and YFSETQ. This CDR3 is built from 16 residues. V was clipped by 2 bases and J by 0 bases, with 13 bases between them. Time point reported: sample taken at primary tumor resection. TCRdb itself ran the 5' RACE reads through MiXCR, one entry per CDR3 protein. The table includes around 100,000 distinct CDR3 sequences, about 4.4% detected once. This receptor was taken from a male donor with early-stage non-small cell lung cancer. Material: lung tumor tissue, obtained at surgery. The gene calls are TRBV5-1 and TRBJ2-3; a possible D gene is TRBD2 (6 bases). CDR3 nucleotides: TGCGCCAGCAGCTTAAACCCGGGAGTGAGCACAGATACGCAGTATTTT. The encoded protein is CASSLNPGVSTDTQYF.